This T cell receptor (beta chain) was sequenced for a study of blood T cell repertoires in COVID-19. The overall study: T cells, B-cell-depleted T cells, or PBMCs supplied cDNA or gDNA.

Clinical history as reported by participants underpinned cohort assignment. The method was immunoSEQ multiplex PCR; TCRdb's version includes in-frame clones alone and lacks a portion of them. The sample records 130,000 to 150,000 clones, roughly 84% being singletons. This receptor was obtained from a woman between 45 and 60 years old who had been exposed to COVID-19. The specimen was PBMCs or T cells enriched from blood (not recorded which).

Written as DNA, the CDR3 is TGTGCCAGCAGCGATCTAGCGGGAGGGCCTCGGGAGCAGTTCTTC. Its protein product is CASSDLAGGPREQFF. The chain joins TRBV6-2 or TRBV6-3 to TRBJ2-1; 12 bases are shared with TRBD2. The CDR3 spans 15 residues. Losses at the gene ends were 6 bases for V and 10 bases for J; bases not matched to a gene: 10. Germline lookup yields CDR1 MNHEY and CDR2 SVGEGT.